This T cell receptor beta chain comes out of a study of control samples from healthy donors and cancer patients (dated by TCRdb to about 2020). A word on this clone: Its antigen specificity is not known. Base qualities are not provided; no much larger clone lies one nucleotide away.

Library method: the immunoSEQ multiplex PCR assay. TCRdb holds this immuneACCESS table with in-frame rearrangements only. Some clones are missing; in checked studies, unresolved V genes explain under half, and the rest has no known cause. The sample yields around 100,000 clones; around 88% were counted once. In total, the top ten clones hold roughly 13% of the sample. This sequence originates from a man aged 30 to 39 in good health. The specimen sequenced was blood.

The CDR3 corresponds to CSVQGQGRTEAFF. The nucleotides are TGCAGCGTGCAGGGACAGGGCAGAACTGAAGCTTTCTTT. The V and J genes are TRBV29-1 and TRBJ1-1, and TRBD1 aligns with 9 junction nucleotides. V and J are trimmed by 6 bases and 5 bases, and the gene matches miss 7 bases of the junction. The germline V gene gives CDR1 as SQVTM and CDR2 as ANQGSEA. The CDR3 sequence holds 13 residues, the cysteine and phenylalanine included. This entry keeps only the CDR3 DNA: 39 bases, framed from base 1.